This is a list of T cell receptor beta chains from one sample in a study of blood T cells in healthy people across ages. TCRdb processed the 5' RACE reads anew with MiXCR; each CDR3 protein has one entry. The table lists 1.4 million or so distinct CDR3 sequences, approximately 39% of them singletons. The sequenced sample consisted of blood. The receptors shown here come from a woman younger than 35 in good health. Each CDR3 is given with its conserved first and last residue.

V gene: TRBV30; CDR3 length: 12; J gene: TRBJ2-1; CDR3 protein: CAWSRGTYEQFF
V gene: TRBV5-1; CDR3 length: 12; J gene: TRBJ1-2; CDR3 protein: CASRQDSGRHTF
V gene: TRBV20-1; CDR3 length: 16; J gene: TRBJ2-7; CDR3 protein: CSARDRSGKVSYEQYF
V gene: TRBV5-1; CDR3 length: 13; J gene: TRBJ2-7; CDR3 protein: CASSLELASEQYF
V gene: TRBV12-3/TRBV12-4; CDR3 length: 15; J gene: TRBJ2-5; CDR3 protein: CASSFGTSGRNEQYF
V gene: TRBV29-1; CDR3 length: 12; J gene: TRBJ2-7; CDR3 protein: CSVVGSDYEQYF
V gene: TRBV21-1; CDR3 length: 15; J gene: TRBJ1-5; CDR3 protein: CASTDLGSRHQPQHF
V gene: TRBV13; CDR3 length: 14; J gene: TRBJ1-2; CDR3 protein: CASSLGQANYGYTF
V gene: TRBV9; CDR3 length: 16; J gene: TRBJ2-1; CDR3 protein: CASSVGASGNYNEQFF
V gene: TRBV7-2; CDR3 length: 12; J gene: TRBJ1-1; CDR3 protein: CASSSTNTEAFF
V gene: TRBV20-1; CDR3 length: 15; J gene: TRBJ2-3; CDR3 protein: CSAREASGRGDTQYF
V gene: TRBV7-9; CDR3 length: 15; J gene: TRBJ1-6; CDR3 protein: CASIQSGTGSSPLHF
V gene: TRBV3-1; CDR3 length: 17; J gene: TRBJ2-3; CDR3 protein: CASSEVSSGRLGDTQYF
V gene: TRBV29-1; CDR3 length: 13; J gene: TRBJ2-1; CDR3 protein: CSVAEGYHNEQFF
V gene: TRBV10-3; CDR3 length: 15; J gene: TRBJ2-7; CDR3 protein: CAIRGVDDSSYEQYF
V gene: TRBV3-1; CDR3 length: 15; J gene: TRBJ2-7; CDR3 protein: CASSQGASAPYEQYF
V gene: TRBV7-2; CDR3 length: 13; J gene: NA; CDR3 protein: CASSLAFGHEQYF
V gene: TRBV6-1; CDR3 length: 15; J gene: TRBJ1-6; CDR3 protein: CASSEVWGGNSPLHF
V gene: TRBV2; CDR3 length: 15; J gene: TRBJ1-1; CDR3 protein: CASSDQGIGNTEAFF
V gene: TRBV7-2; CDR3 length: 14; J gene: TRBJ2-5; CDR3 protein: CASSLVRSQETQYF
V gene: TRBV4-1; CDR3 length: 13; J gene: TRBJ2-7; CDR3 protein: CASSGTGVHEQYF
V gene: TRBV12-3/TRBV12-4; CDR3 length: 17; J gene: TRBJ2-2; CDR3 protein: CASTDLAGGPYTGELFF
V gene: TRBV6-5; CDR3 length: 15; J gene: TRBJ2-3; CDR3 protein: CASKGTSGYTDTQYF
V gene: TRBV4-3; CDR3 length: 14; J gene: TRBJ2-2; CDR3 protein: CASSLRDYSGELFF
V gene: TRBV27; CDR3 length: 16; J gene: TRBJ2-1; CDR3 protein: CASSLSLAFSYNEQFF
V gene: TRBV2; CDR3 length: 16; J gene: NA; CDR3 protein: CASSRAGPPFTYEQYF
V gene: TRBV7-9; CDR3 length: 14; J gene: TRBJ1-2; CDR3 protein: CASSYRTGEDGYTF
V gene: TRBV28; CDR3 length: 15; J gene: TRBJ2-7; CDR3 protein: CASSPRVAGSYEQYF
V gene: TRBV2; CDR3 length: 13; J gene: TRBJ2-2; CDR3 protein: CASSAEMNGELFF
V gene: TRBV29-1; CDR3 length: 13; J gene: TRBJ1-1; CDR3 protein: CSAEGQQGTEAFF
V gene: TRBV20-1; CDR3 length: 17; J gene: TRBJ1-4; CDR3 protein: CSARVWGGSKRNEKLFF
V gene: TRBV6-5; CDR3 length: 14; J gene: TRBJ1-1; CDR3 protein: CASSYSRTQYEAFF
V gene: TRBV6-1; CDR3 length: 12; J gene: TRBJ1-2; CDR3 protein: CASSEGGGGYTF
V gene: TRBV6-5; CDR3 length: 16; J gene: NA; CDR3 protein: CASSYDRASGNNEQYF